These T cell receptor beta chains were read from a single sample in a study of blood T cells in healthy people across ages. Each CDR3 protein gets one entry after TCRdb re-called the 5' RACE reads with MiXCR. The data hold 660,000 or so distinct CDR3 sequences, with approximately 59% observed a single time. Specimen: blood. Receptors originate from a man between 60 and 70 years old in good health. CDR3s include the opening cysteine and the closing phenylalanine or tryptophan. A D gene is named only where the DNA matches it firmly. Expanded clones get a size class; other rows say once, few or many, or leave the size out.

>NA|NA|TRBV20-1|TRBJ2-7
CSVRDVQDYEQYF
TGCAGTGTTAGAGATGTACAGGACTACGAGCAGTACTTC
>NA|NA|TRBV12-3/TRBV12-4|TRBJ1-6
CASSYGGNSPLHF
TGTGCCAGCAGTTATGGAGGAAATTCACCCCTCCACTTT
>TRBD1|NA|TRBV12-3/TRBV12-4|TRBJ2-2
CASTGGWTGELFF
TGTGCCAGCACAGGGGGCTGGACCGGGGAGCTGTTTTTT
>NA|NA|TRBV11-2|TRBJ2-5
CASSLDAGSGETQYF
TGTGCCAGCAGCTTAGATGCAGGCTCTGGGGAGACCCAGTACTTC
>NA|few|TRBV12-3/TRBV12-4|TRBJ1-2
CASSPRGGFGYTF
TGTGCCAGCAGCCCCAGAGGGGGTTTTGGCTACACCTTC
>TRBD1|NA|TRBV18|TRBJ2-2
CASSPPFGTAPVAGELFF
TGTGCCAGCTCACCACCGTTCGGGACAGCTCCGGTTGCCGGGGAGCTGTTTTTT
>TRBD1|few|TRBV10-3|TRBJ2-7
CAISGQGRYEQYF
TGTGCCATCAGCGGACAGGGGAGGTACGAGCAGTACTTC
>TRBD2|NA|TRBV20-1|TRBJ2-1
CSAISGGGNEQFF
TGCAGTGCTATTAGCGGGGGCGGCAATGAGCAGTTCTTC
>TRBD1|NA|TRBV6-5|TRBJ1-5
CASSSSPGQGADQPQHF
TGTGCCAGCAGTTCGTCCCCGGGACAGGGGGCGGATCAGCCCCAGCATTTT
>NA|few|TRBV18|TRBJ2-5
CASSDKETQYF
TGTGCCAGCTCAGACAAAGAGACCCAGTACTTC
>NA|many|TRBV5-1|TRBJ2-2
CASSPLQGVTGELFF
TGCGCCAGCAGCCCACTACAGGGCGTCACCGGGGAGCTGTTTTTT
>TRBD2|NA|TRBV20-1|TRBJ2-3
CSARGLFFTDTQYF
TGCAGTGCTAGGGGACTATTCTTCACAGATACGCAGTATTTT
>NA|few|TRBV12-3/TRBV12-4|TRBJ1-5
CASSFGQSHQPQHF
TGTGCCAGCAGCTTCGGGCAAAGTCATCAGCCCCAGCATTTT
>TRBD1|NA|TRBV20-1|TRBJ2-7
CSAGSGQGGSYEQYF
TGCAGTGCGGGGAGCGGACAGGGGGGCTCCTACGAGCAGTACTTC
>NA|NA|TRBV5-1|TRBJ1-1
CASSLGDSDTEAFF
TGCGCCAGCAGCTTGGGGGACTCGGACACTGAAGCTTTCTTT
>TRBD1|NA|TRBV4-2|TRBJ2-5
CASSQGDRGVGTQYF
TGTGCCAGCAGCCAAGGGGACAGGGGTGTAGGGACCCAGTACTTC
>NA|NA|TRBV18|TRBJ1-1
CASSPRGLMNTEAFF
TGTGCCAGCTCACCAAGGGGCCTCATGAACACTGAAGCTTTCTTT
>TRBD2|NA|TRBV11-2|TRBJ2-1
CASSPGLALYNEQFF
TGTGCCAGCAGCCCAGGACTAGCTCTTTACAATGAGCAGTTCTTC
>TRBD1|NA|TRBV20-1|TRBJ1-2
CSATTGVEGYGYTF
TGCAGTGCTACGACAGGGGTAGAGGGGTATGGCTACACCTTC
>TRBD1|NA|TRBV29-1|TRBJ2-1
CSVADRATSYNEQFF
TGCAGCGTAGCTGACAGGGCTACCTCCTACAATGAGCAGTTCTTC
>NA|NA|TRBV2|TRBJ2-7
CASNPSTGSYEQYF
TGTGCCAGCAATCCCTCTACAGGGTCCTACGAGCAGTACTTC
>NA|NA|TRBV15|TRBJ2-1
CATSGGRNNELFF
TGTGCCACCAGTGGGGGGAGAAACAATGAGCTGTTCTTC
>TRBD1|NA|TRBV2|TRBJ1-4
CASRVTGEEKLFF
TGTGCCAGCAGAGTCACAGGGGAAGAAAAACTGTTTTTT
>TRBD2|NA|TRBV6-1|TRBJ2-1
CASTGLAGGGNEQFF
TGTGCCAGCACTGGACTAGCGGGGGGAGGTAATGAGCAGTTCTTC
>NA|NA|TRBV12-3/TRBV12-4|TRBJ2-7
CASSLVTGGAYEQYF
TGTGCCAGCAGTTTAGTAACCGGGGGAGCGTACGAGCAGTACTTC
>NA|NA|TRBV6-1|TRBJ2-5
CASSVQRATTGETQYF
TGTGCCAGCAGTGTGCAGCGGGCTACAACGGGGGAGACCCAGTACTTC
>TRBD2|NA|TRBV20-1|TRBJ2-7
CSADVAGGLGIQYF
TGCAGTGCCGACGTAGCGGGGGGGCTGGGGATTCAGTACTTC
>NA|NA|TRBV3-1|TRBJ2-3
CASSTRGAGTDTQYF
TGTGCCAGCAGCACCCGGGGGGCAGGCACAGATACGCAGTATTTT
>NA|NA|TRBV2|TRBJ2-7
CASRVQDRSYEQYF
TGTGCCAGCAGAGTACAGGACAGATCCTACGAGCAGTACTTC
>TRBD1|many|TRBV4-2|TRBJ2-5
CASSHGQGEETQYF
TGTGCCAGCAGCCACGGACAGGGGGAGGAGACCCAGTACTTC
>NA|NA|TRBV29-1|TRBJ1-1
CSVTDGRWAEAFF
TGCAGCGTAACGGACGGCCGATGGGCTGAAGCTTTCTTT
>TRBD2|NA|TRBV7-2|TRBJ2-5
CASSLSASGGSRETQYF
TGTGCCAGCAGCTTATCGGCTAGCGGGGGCTCGAGGGAGACCCAGTACTTC
>TRBD1|NA|TRBV28|TRBJ1-4
CASSSPGGNSEKLFF
TGTGCCAGCAGTTCTCCAGGGGGTAATAGTGAAAAACTGTTTTTT
>NA|NA|TRBV20-1|TRBJ1-2
CSARVTADNYGYTF
TGCAGTGCTAGAGTGACGGCAGATAACTATGGCTACACCTTC
>NA|NA|TRBV2|TRBJ1-5
CASSEVDGGNQPQHF
TGTGCCAGCAGTGAAGTAGATGGGGGCAATCAGCCCCAGCATTTT
>NA|NA|TRBV20-1|TRBJ2-6
CSARDGRAPSGANVLTF
TGCAGTGCTAGAGATGGCAGAGCCCCCTCCGGGGCCAACGTCCTGACTTTC
>NA|NA|TRBV9|TRBJ1-6
CASSVAGTWNSPLHF
TGTGCCAGCAGCGTAGCCGGGACATGGAATTCACCCCTCCACTTT
>TRBD1|NA|TRBV5-1|TRBJ2-7
CASSPWGQRSYEQYF
TGCGCCAGCAGCCCGTGGGGACAGCGATCCTACGAGCAGTACTTC
>NA|few|TRBV7-2|TRBJ2-5
CASSFLTRGETQYF
TGTGCCAGCAGCTTTCTGACCCGGGGAGAGACCCAGTACTTC